These T cell receptor beta chains were read from a single sample in a study of cytomegalovirus exposure and HLA in healthy donors. Only in-frame clones appear in the TCRdb table, and some are missing; sequencing was by immunoSEQ multiplex PCR. The sample has about 130,000 clones, 80% seen once. Input material: PBMCs. These receptors came from a man aged 25 to 40 in good health and CMV-seronegative. Both conserved end residues are part of each CDR3. The D gene is left open where the match is weak. Only part of the rows carry a size: once, few, many, or a class if the clone is expanded.

TRBV28	-	TRBJ1-5	once	TGTGCCAGCAGCGCTCATGCGGGGCCGAATAAGTCGCCCCAGCATTTT	CASSAHAGPNKSPQHF
TRBV7-7	-	TRBJ1-1	few	TGTGCTAGCAGCTTAGGCTCGGCACGGAGTACTGAAGCTTTCTTT	CASSLGSARSTEAFF
TRBV18	TRBD1	TRBJ1-2	-	TGTGCCAGCTCACCGCGGGTGACAGGGGAACACTATGGCTACACCTTC	CASSPRVTGEHYGYTF
TRBV29-1	TRBD1	TRBJ2-2	-	TGCAGCGCTTCAGGGGGCCCGAACACCGGGGAGCTGTTTTTT	CSASGGPNTGELFF
TRBV5-4	TRBD1	TRBJ1-2	-	TGTGCCAGCAGCCAACAGGGGGCTGGTTATGGCTACACCTTC	CASSQQGAGYGYTF
TRBV7-6	TRBD1	TRBJ2-3	-	TGTGCCAGCAGCTCCAAAGGGGGCAGCACAGATACGCAGTATTTT	CASSSKGGSTDTQYF
TRBV7-2	TRBD1	TRBJ2-7	-	TGTGCCAGCAGCCTAGTCGGGACAGGGGGTAACTACGAGCAGTACTTC	CASSLVGTGGNYEQYF
TRBV4-1	-	TRBJ2-2	few	TGCGCCAGCAGCCGAATTACAGACGGGGAGCTGTTTTTT	CASSRITDGELFF
TRBV7-9	TRBD1	TRBJ2-2	-	TGTGCCACATTGGGGGACAGGGGGCGAAGAACCGGGGAGCTGTTTTTT	CATLGDRGRRTGELFF
TRBV5-4	-	TRBJ1-2	-	TGTGCCAGCAGCGAAAGCCGCAGGACAGCTAACTATGGCTACACCTTC	CASSESRRTANYGYTF
TRBV6-6	-	TRBJ1-4	-	TGTGCCAGCATACAAAGGGGTTATGAAAAACTGTTTTTT	CASIQRGYEKLFF
TRBV19	-	TRBJ1-1	-	TGTGCCAGTAGTGCAGGGCAAGGCACTGAAGCTTTCTTT	CASSAGQGTEAFF
TRBV20-1	-	TRBJ1-1	-	TGCAGTCCGGATCAGGGTAGGGGAGCTTTCTTT	CSPDQGRGAFF
TRBV28	TRBD1	TRBJ1-1	-	TGTGCCAGCAGGACTTGGGGACAGGGGAACACTGAAGCTTTCTTT	CASRTWGQGNTEAFF
TRBV21-1	-	TRBJ1-5	-	TGTGCCAGCAGCCACTTGTGGGGAGGGGAGGGGATCCAAACAGATAGCAATCAGCCCCAGCATTTT	CASSHLWGGEGIQTDSNQPQHF
TRBV10-3	-	TRBJ1-1	-	TGTGCCATCAGTGAGTCTTCAGGGAAAACTGAAGCTTTCTTT	CAISESSGKTEAFF
TRBV4-2	TRBD2	TRBJ2-3	-	TGTGCCAGCAGCCAAGTGGCACTAGCGGGCACAGATACGCAGTATTTT	CASSQVALAGTDTQYF
TRBV5-4	TRBD2	TRBJ2-1	-	TGTGCCAGCAGCTCGATCACTAGCGGCCTTTACAATGAGCAGTTCTTC	CASSSITSGLYNEQFF
TRBV12-5	-	TRBJ2-7	-	TGTGCTAGTGGTTTGGTAGCCCATGGCATTCGGATACTAGGCTTAGGCAACGAGCAGTACTTC	CASGLVAHGIRILGLGNEQYF
TRBV10-3	TRBD2	TRBJ2-7	-	TGTGCCACGACGGGACTAGCGGGAGTACTCTCCTACGAGCAGTACTTC	CATTGLAGVLSYEQYF
TRBV6-5	TRBD2	TRBJ2-1	-	TGTGCCAGCAGTATAAGCGGGGGTCCCTACAATGAGCAGTTCTTC	CASSISGGPYNEQFF
TRBV27	-	TRBJ2-3	-	TGTGCCAGCAGTCACAGGGTGGAAGATACGCAGTATTTT	CASSHRVEDTQYF
TRBV6-5	-	TRBJ2-7	-	TGTGCCAGCAGTTACTCGAGTCGGGGGGCGACCGAGCAGTACTTC	CASSYSSRGATEQYF
TRBV7-9	-	TRBJ2-3	-	TGTGCCAGCTGGAGGGCGGAAGCTACTAGCACAGATACGCAGTATTTT	CASWRAEATSTDTQYF
TRBV7-9	-	TRBJ1-4	-	TGTGCCAGCAGTTATTTAGGGGCTCCTAATGAAAAACTGTTTTTT	CASSYLGAPNEKLFF
TRBV5-1	-	TRBJ1-6	-	TGCGCCAGCAGCTTCGGAGGGCAGGGATCTAATTCACCCCTCCACTTT	CASSFGGQGSNSPLHF
TRBV4-3	TRBD1	TRBJ1-2	-	TGCGCCAGCAGGCTCACAGGGGGCCCTAACTATGGCTACACCTTC	CASRLTGGPNYGYTF
TRBV15	TRBD1	TRBJ2-3	-	TGTGCCACCAGCAGAGATTGGGGGACAGGGGAAAGCACAGATACGCAGTATTTT	CATSRDWGTGESTDTQYF
TRBV5-1	TRBD1	TRBJ1-2	-	TGCGCCAGCAGCTACGGACAGGGGGAAGGCTACACCTTC	CASSYGQGEGYTF
TRBV4-3	TRBD2	TRBJ2-2	-	TGCGCCGCTGGACTAGCGGGAACGAACACCGGGGAGCTGTTTTTT	CAAGLAGTNTGELFF
TRBV5-6	-	TRBJ2-3	-	TGTGCCAGCAGCTCCCTGAGGGAGGCAGATACGCAGTATTTT	CASSSLREADTQYF
TRBV7-9	-	TRBJ1-5	-	TGTGCCAGCAGTCGACAGGATCAGCCCCAGCATTTT	CASSRQDQPQHF
TRBV7-9	-	TRBJ1-5	-	TGTGCCAGCAGCCAGCAACAGGGCCAGCCCCAGCATTTT	CASSQQQGQPQHF
TRBV6-5	TRBD1	TRBJ2-1	-	TGTGCCAGCAGTTATACAGGGGGCCGGGGCAATGAGCAGTTCTTC	CASSYTGGRGNEQFF
TRBV6-5	-	TRBJ1-2	-	TGTGCCAGCACCGCGGGACGGAACTATGGCTACACCTTC	CASTAGRNYGYTF
TRBV5-1	-	TRBJ2-1	-	TGCGCCAGCAGCTTATTAAGCGGTGTAAACAATGAGCAGTTCTTC	CASSLLSGVNNEQFF
TRBV2	TRBD2	TRBJ2-2	-	TGTGCCAGTACCGGGACTAGTCGTTCCGGCGGGGAGCTGTTTTTT	CASTGTSRSGGELFF
TRBV7-8	TRBD1	TRBJ1-5	-	TGTGCCAGCAGCTTAGAACAGGGGAGGCGTCAGCCCCAGCATTTT	CASSLEQGRRQPQHF
TRBV10-2	TRBD1	TRBJ1-3	few	TGCGCCAGCCGGACAGGAACCTCTGGAAACACCATATATTTT	CASRTGTSGNTIYF
TRBV7-8	-	TRBJ2-2	-	TGTGCCAGCAGCTTGACAGGCGGTAGGGGGGAGCTGTTTTTT	CASSLTGGRGELFF
TRBV10-3	-	TRBJ1-2	-	TGTGCCATCAGTGGCGACAGCTATGGCTACACCTTC	CAISGDSYGYTF
TRBV7-6	TRBD2	TRBJ2-7	-	TGTGCCAGCAGCATGACTAGCGGAGAAACCTACGAGCAGTACTTC	CASSMTSGETYEQYF
TRBV7-3	-	TRBJ2-5	-	TGTGCCAGCAGCTTGGGCATCTGGGAGACCCAGTACTTC	CASSLGIWETQYF
TRBV5-6	TRBD1	TRBJ2-7	-	TGTGCCAGCAGCTCATCGGGACAGTTCTACGAGCAGTACTTC	CASSSSGQFYEQYF